The sequence of this TCR beta chain was determined in a study of control samples from healthy donors and cancer patients. Profiled with immunoSEQ multiplex PCR; TCRdb holds only in-frame clones, not every one. The top ten clones hold about 2.4% of a sample with 150,000 to 160,000 clones, about 94% of them seen once. Trimming removed 4 bases from V and 0 bases from J, with 18 bases in between. This CDR3 is 17 amino acids long. Germline loops: CDR1 SGDLS, CDR2 YYNGEE. Sequencing was carried out using blood. The chain links TRBV9 to TRBJ2-3; D may be TRBD2 (6 bases). This clonotype originated in a man between 50 and 59 years old in good health. The CDR3 nucleotides read TGTGCCAGCAGCCTTCTCGGGACTTCCTATAGCACAGATACGCAGTATTTT. Its protein is CASSLLGTSYSTDTQYF.